The 13 T cell receptor beta chains reported below all come from one sample, sequenced in a study of T cell responses to AZD1222 COVID-19 vaccine. Sequencing was performed with immunoSEQ multiplex PCR; in TCRdb, only in-frame clones are kept and a portion is missing. The sample holds tens of thousands of clones, 80% to 90% seen once. The sequencing used peripheral blood, collected 28 days after the second AZD1222 dose. The receptor set was obtained from an adult who received the AZD1222 COVID-19 vaccine.

The genes are TRBV30 and TRBJ1-1; no clear D. V lost 0 bases, J lost 1 base, and 6 bases lay in between. Germline lookup yields CDR1 GTSNPN and CDR2 SVGIG (reference sequence). CDR3 length equals 13 residues. The CDR3 DNA sequence: TGTGCCTGGAGTGTACGACAGAACACTGAAGCTTTCTTT. It translates to CAWSVRQNTEAFF.

CDR3 residues: CASSPPGLQGIGNQPQHF. CDR3 in DNA: TGTGCCAGCAGCCCCCCCGGGTTACAGGGGATTGGCAATCAGCCCCAGCATTTT. This chain uses TRBV7-3 with TRBJ1-5, with TRBD1 matching 7 bases. V lost 5 bases, J lost 2 bases, and 15 bases stayed unmatched. The CDR3 is 18 amino acids. Germline CDR1 is SGHTA and CDR2 is FQGTGA. The complete variable domain, with remaining parts taken from reference TRBV7-3 and TRBJ1-5, reads GAGVSQTPSNKVTEKGKYVELRCDPISGHTALYWYRQSLGQGPEFLIYFQGTGAADDSGLPNDRFFAVRPEGSVSTLKIQRTERGDSAVYLCASSPPGLQGIGNQPQHFGDGTRLSIL.

J is TRBJ1-1 and V is TRBV7-2, with D unresolved. Trimming took off 5 bases at V and 0 bases at J, with 7 bases between the two ends. This CDR3 spans 13 amino acids. Germline CDR1 SGHTA, CDR2 FQGNSA. The CDR3 nucleotides are TGTGCCAGCAGCCCCGAATTGAACACTGAAGCTTTCTTT. It specifies CASSPELNTEAFF.

This clone occurred a few times. The chain carries TRBV5-6 and TRBJ2-7; D tentatively fits TRBD1 or TRBD2 (6 bases each). V was cut by 6 bases and J by 4 bases, with 14 bases left in between. This CDR3 comprises 13 residues. In germline, CDR1 is SGHDT, CDR2 YYEEEE. CDR3 nucleotide sequence: TGTGCCAGCAAGGACTACAGGGCTTACGAGCAGTACTTC. Its translation is CASKDYRAYEQYF.

The chain couples TRBV5-1 to TRBJ2-3; 11 nucleotides agree with TRBD2. The CDR3 has 14 residues. Trimming took 5 bases from V and 5 from J; bases not matched to a gene: 4. Germline CDR1 and CDR2: SGHRS and YFSETQ. As DNA, the CDR3 is TGCGCCAGCAGTTTCGGACTAGCGGGAGATACGCAGTATTTT. As protein: CASSFGLAGDTQYF. The whole variable domain, remainder taken from reference TRBV5-1 and TRBJ2-3, is KAGVTQTPRYLIKTRGQQVTLSCSPISGHRSVSWYQQTPGQGLQFLFEYFSETQRNKGNFPGRFSGRQFSNSRSEMNVSTLELGDSALYLCASSFGLAGDTQYFGPGTRLTVL.

CDR3 coding DNA: TGTGCCAGCAGCCCAACAGGGGCTAGCGCCTCCTACGAGCAGTACTTC. Its translation: CASSPTGASASYEQYF. V is TRBV28 and J is TRBJ2-7; the D gene is possibly TRBD1 (7 bases). The V end was cut by 6 bases, the J end by 0 bases, with 18 bases between. The V gene's germline CDR1 is MDHEN and CDR2 SYDVKM. The CDR3 is 16 amino acids.

The CDR3 sequence: CASSLDYLGRAGVSTDTQYF. The CDR3 nucleotides are TGTGCCAGCAGCCTTGACTACTTGGGCAGAGCGGGAGTAAGCACAGATACGCAGTATTTT. This chain links TRBV14 with TRBJ2-3, with 8 bases matching TRBD2. V dropped 4 bases and J dropped 0; count of bases not matched to a gene: 18. This CDR3 has 20 residues. Germline V gives CDR1 SGHDN, CDR2 FVKESK.

The rearrangement links TRBV12-3 or TRBV12-4 to TRBJ1-3, with D maybe TRBD1 (6 bases). This CDR3 comprises 13 residues. V shed 3 bases and J shed 4 bases, with 7 bases lying between them. CDR3 amino acids: CASSFTGGNTIYF. The CDR3 DNA follows: TGTGCCAGCAGTTTTACAGGGGGAAACACCATATATTTT.

V gene TRBV11-2 combines with J gene TRBJ2-3, with D perhaps matching TRBD1 or TRBD2 (5 bases each). The germline V gene has CDR1 SGHAT and CDR2 FQNNGV. The CDR3 contains 15 residues. V lost 3 bases, J lost 7 bases, and 17 bases lay in between. The CDR3 nucleotides are TGTGCCAGCAGCTTTATATTGGGCGAGGGGAATACGCAGTATTTT. Translation: CASSFILGEGNTQYF.

This clone was seen only a few times. The CDR3 spells CASKYRPTITDEQFF. In nucleotides, the CDR3 is TGTGCCAGCAAATACCGCCCCACGATTACGGATGAGCAGTTCTTC. The J gene is TRBJ2-1, the V gene TRBV27; D is ambiguous. There are 15 residues in the CDR3. In germline, CDR1 is MNHEY, CDR2 SMNVEV (reference sequence). The ends were cut back, 7 bases at V and 8 bases at J, with 21 bases in the middle.

This clone has a handful of counts. V and J are TRBV27 and TRBJ1-2; D is perhaps TRBD1 (5 bases). V lost 4 bases, J lost 3 bases, and 15 bases lay in between. Germline lookup yields CDR1 MNHEY and CDR2 SMNVEV (reference sequence). This CDR3 has 15 amino acids. CDR3 sequence reads: CASSSTGAADYGYTF. Here the CDR3 DNA reads TGTGCCAGCAGTTCTACCGGGGCTGCAGACTATGGCTACACCTTC.

This clone was counted a few times. The genes are TRBV4-1 and TRBJ2-7; the D gene is possibly TRBD1 (6 bases). The CDR3 contains 16 residues. CDR1 is MGHRA, CDR2 YSYEKL, per germline. The V end lost 3 bases, the J end lost 2 bases, and 17 bases lay between the germline ends. CDR3 amino acids: CASSQDGGWGTYEQYF. The CDR3 bases are TGCGCCAGCAGCCAGGATGGGGGCTGGGGCACCTACGAGCAGTACTTC.

Of note for this clone: At one boundary the junction diverges from the germline segment, which might be a read error. This chain links TRBV9 with TRBJ2-5, with 8 bases identical to TRBD2. There are 12 residues in the CDR3. Per germline, CDR1 SGDLS and CDR2 YYNGEE. CDR3 sequence reads: CASSDTGGPLDF. The CDR3 DNA sequence: TGTGCCAGCAGCGATACGGGAGGGCCATTGGACTTC.